This T cell receptor beta chain was documented in a study of siplizumab effects on memory and regulatory T cells. Per sample, the assay covered 80,000 to 100,000 TCR templates. TCRdb's table, derived via immunoSEQ multiplex PCR, lists solely in-frame clones and lacks some. The table has 20,000 or so clones, roughly two fifths seen once. Study outcomes and limitations: The apparent diversity of naive T cells exceeded that of memory cells, and naive T cells seemed to make a major contribution to the alloresponse. Most proliferating CD4+ or CD8+ clones, roughly 80-97%, had no naive or memory assignment.

The CDR3 has 16 residues. Trimming pared 2 bases from V and 6 bases from J, leaving 20 bases between. The V gene's germline CDR1 is MNHEY and CDR2 SVGAGI. This clone came up a few times. Antigen specificity is unknown. Additional DNA sequences in this sample encode the identical CDR3. Mixed lymphocyte reaction cells underwent five to six days of coculture at 37°C. Responder PBMCs were labelled with CFSE and stimulator PBMCs with Violet Dye, mixed 1:1. This sequence was found in a human donor in good health; the cells came from an allogeneic mixed lymphocyte reaction. Some clones in this sample may be carry-over from other donors' samples. V and J are TRBV6-5 and TRBJ2-7; D is perhaps TRBD1 or TRBD2 (5 bases each). Sequenced: CFSE-low (dividing) CD4+ T cells sorted from an allogeneic mixed lymphocyte reaction. CDR3 amino acids: CASSYNRGRANIEQYF. For the CDR3, the DNA is TGTGCCAGCAGTTACAATCGGGGCAGGGCAAACATCGAGCAGTACTTC.